This entry is about one T cell receptor beta chain. What it binds is unknown. A clone one base away is much larger, so this may be a read error. Donors were healthy HIV-negative adults without recently reported acute infections or vaccinations. The record originates from a study of shared clonotypes between healthy human individuals. Approximately 30,000 T cell genomes (about 300 ng DNA) went into each PBMC replicate. TCRdb keeps only in-frame clones here, not all; method: immunoSEQ multiplex PCR. This sample has about 490,000 clones, with 60% to 85% found just once. V gave up 1 base and J gave up 5 bases, with 11 bases separating them. Looked up from germline, CDR1 is MGHRA and CDR2 is YSYEKL. CDR3 length: 14 residues. The study's findings and limits: Genetic and exposure-history diversity was limited by the small donor number. Only blood samples were collected, and tissue repertoires likely differ.

This chain uses TRBV4-1 with TRBJ1-2, with D uncertain. Sequencing was done on a sample of PBMCs. The sequence derives from a woman aged 40-49 years in good health. Some clones in this sample may be carry-over from other donors' samples. This chain's CDR3 is CASSQVGVDYGYTF. The CDR3 region has the DNA TGCGCCAGCAGCCAAGTCGGTGTAGATTATGGCTACACCTTC.